These T cell receptor beta chains were read from a single sample in a study of blood T cells in healthy people across ages. TCRdb re-analysed the 5' RACE reads in MiXCR, keeping a single row per CDR3 protein. The sample includes roughly 680,000 distinct CDR3 sequences, roughly half of them seen just once. Material: blood. The receptors derive from a woman of 80 years or more in good health. Both conserved end residues are part of each CDR3.

length	V	J	CDR3
14	TRBV6-2/TRBV6-3	TRBJ2-1	CASKQGRQNNEQFF
16	TRBV25-1	TRBJ1-4	CASSESRGLDNEKLFF
17	TRBV12-3/TRBV12-4	TRBJ2-1	CASSAYPGTSGGYEQFF
16	TRBV20-1	TRBJ2-1	CSARVRSRSSYNEQFF
15	TRBV6-5	TRBJ1-2	CASRMFDRGGYGYTF
14	TRBV12-3/TRBV12-4	TRBJ1-6	CASSRQTGNLPLHF
17	TRBV5-8	.	CASSLKAGHAVPYEQYF
15	TRBV20-1	TRBJ1-4	CSATPGTGEGEKLFF
16	TRBV6-1	TRBJ2-3	CASSWGTGDSTDTQYF
18	TRBV7-2	TRBJ1-5	CASSLVGQRTYSNQPQHF
16	TRBV4-3	TRBJ1-4	CASSLGLGQGEEKLFF
13	TRBV7-9	TRBJ2-1	CASRLLAGNEQFF
10	TRBV6-2/TRBV6-3	TRBJ1-2	CASGWDGYTF
15	TRBV20-1	TRBJ2-7	CSPRLPGQSSYEQYF
13	TRBV20-1	TRBJ1-2	CSAYAEMGTGYTF
12	TRBV29-1	TRBJ1-1	CSVEGQEVEAFF
16	TRBV21-1	TRBJ2-1	CASSSGGTESYNEQFF
20	TRBV25-1	TRBJ2-1	CASSFQGSGLAGGPVNEQFF
12	TRBV29-1	TRBJ2-1	CSVEESVREQFF
20	TRBV4-2	TRBJ2-1	CASSQDSETSARFSYNEQFF
16	TRBV5-1	TRBJ1-1	CASSLRVGVGNTEAFF
16	TRBV5-1	TRBJ1-4	CVGSLARGLGFGKLFF